The 5 T cell receptor beta chains below were found in one sample sequenced in a study of T cells in Graves' hyperthyroidism and ophthalmopathy. What was amplified from RNA transcripts were TCR beta CDR3 regions. The study used the HTBI primer set for a first-round RT-PCR of the TCR CDR3. One entry per CDR3 protein, called by TCRdb with MiXCR from the multiplex PCR reads. The sample shows hundreds of thousands of distinct CDR3 sequences, about 15% of them seen only once. Material for sequencing was blood. The receptor source for this set is a man between 18 and 29 years old with Graves' ophthalmopathy.

This clonotype was recorded many times. This chain links TRBV30 with TRBJ1-5; no clear D. V lost 0 bases and J lost 0, with 3 bases in between. The CDR3 length is 13 residues. Germline CDR1 is GTSNPN and CDR2 is SVGIG (reference sequence). The CDR3 loop reads CAWSVGSNQPQHF. The DNA of the CDR3 is TGTGCCTGGAGTGTGGGTAGCAATCAGCCCCAGCATTTT.

This clonotype occurred many times. The CDR3 here is CASSQLPQLGTDTQYF. CDR3 nucleotide sequence: TGTGCCAGCAGCCAACTACCACAGTTGGGGACAGATACGCAGTATTTT. The chain uses TRBV3-1 and TRBJ2-3; D gene unclear. Germline V lookup: CDR1 LGHDT, CDR2 YNNKEL (reference sequence). This CDR3 has 16 residues. V was pared by 2 bases and J by 3 bases, with 15 bases between.

The chain combines TRBV5-1 with TRBJ2-5, with a possible D match to TRBD1 (6 bases). The CDR3 length is 15 residues. Germline V gene lookup returns CDR1 SGHRS and CDR2 YFSETQ. V was cut by 7 bases and J by 7 bases, with 23 bases left in between. The CDR3 region has the DNA TGCGCCAGCTGCCTGGACAGTCCAGATAGGGGGACCCAGTACTTC. Amino acids: CASCLDSPDRGTQYF. The variable domain in full, completed from reference TRBV5-1 and TRBJ2-5, reads KAGVTQTPRYLIKTRGQQVTLSCSPISGHRSVSWYQQTPGQGLQFLFEYFSETQRNKGNFPGRFSGRQFSNSRSEMNVSTLELGDSALYLCASCLDSPDRGTQYFGPGTRLLVL.

This clonotype was detected ten times or more. V gene TRBV3-1 combines with J gene TRBJ1-1, with D maybe TRBD1 (5 bases). The CDR3 runs 15 residues. V lost 7 bases and J 0 bases, leaving 15 bases between the germline ends. Germline CDR1 and CDR2: LGHDT and YNNKEL (reference sequence). The chain's CDR3 is CASIAKGAVNTEAFF. CDR3 in DNA: TGTGCCAGCATCGCTAAAGGGGCTGTGAACACTGAAGCTTTCTTT.

This clonotype has a count of ten or more. CDR3 sequence: CATKPDRANTEAFF. The CDR3 region has the DNA TGTGCCACCAAACCCGACAGGGCGAACACTGAAGCTTTCTTT. This chain links TRBV15 with TRBJ1-1; 7 bases line up with TRBD1. CDR1 and CDR2 (germline): LNHNV, YYDKDF (reference sequence). This CDR3 region has 14 residues. With 7 bases clipped from V and 1 base from J, the junction kept 6 bases outside the gene matches.